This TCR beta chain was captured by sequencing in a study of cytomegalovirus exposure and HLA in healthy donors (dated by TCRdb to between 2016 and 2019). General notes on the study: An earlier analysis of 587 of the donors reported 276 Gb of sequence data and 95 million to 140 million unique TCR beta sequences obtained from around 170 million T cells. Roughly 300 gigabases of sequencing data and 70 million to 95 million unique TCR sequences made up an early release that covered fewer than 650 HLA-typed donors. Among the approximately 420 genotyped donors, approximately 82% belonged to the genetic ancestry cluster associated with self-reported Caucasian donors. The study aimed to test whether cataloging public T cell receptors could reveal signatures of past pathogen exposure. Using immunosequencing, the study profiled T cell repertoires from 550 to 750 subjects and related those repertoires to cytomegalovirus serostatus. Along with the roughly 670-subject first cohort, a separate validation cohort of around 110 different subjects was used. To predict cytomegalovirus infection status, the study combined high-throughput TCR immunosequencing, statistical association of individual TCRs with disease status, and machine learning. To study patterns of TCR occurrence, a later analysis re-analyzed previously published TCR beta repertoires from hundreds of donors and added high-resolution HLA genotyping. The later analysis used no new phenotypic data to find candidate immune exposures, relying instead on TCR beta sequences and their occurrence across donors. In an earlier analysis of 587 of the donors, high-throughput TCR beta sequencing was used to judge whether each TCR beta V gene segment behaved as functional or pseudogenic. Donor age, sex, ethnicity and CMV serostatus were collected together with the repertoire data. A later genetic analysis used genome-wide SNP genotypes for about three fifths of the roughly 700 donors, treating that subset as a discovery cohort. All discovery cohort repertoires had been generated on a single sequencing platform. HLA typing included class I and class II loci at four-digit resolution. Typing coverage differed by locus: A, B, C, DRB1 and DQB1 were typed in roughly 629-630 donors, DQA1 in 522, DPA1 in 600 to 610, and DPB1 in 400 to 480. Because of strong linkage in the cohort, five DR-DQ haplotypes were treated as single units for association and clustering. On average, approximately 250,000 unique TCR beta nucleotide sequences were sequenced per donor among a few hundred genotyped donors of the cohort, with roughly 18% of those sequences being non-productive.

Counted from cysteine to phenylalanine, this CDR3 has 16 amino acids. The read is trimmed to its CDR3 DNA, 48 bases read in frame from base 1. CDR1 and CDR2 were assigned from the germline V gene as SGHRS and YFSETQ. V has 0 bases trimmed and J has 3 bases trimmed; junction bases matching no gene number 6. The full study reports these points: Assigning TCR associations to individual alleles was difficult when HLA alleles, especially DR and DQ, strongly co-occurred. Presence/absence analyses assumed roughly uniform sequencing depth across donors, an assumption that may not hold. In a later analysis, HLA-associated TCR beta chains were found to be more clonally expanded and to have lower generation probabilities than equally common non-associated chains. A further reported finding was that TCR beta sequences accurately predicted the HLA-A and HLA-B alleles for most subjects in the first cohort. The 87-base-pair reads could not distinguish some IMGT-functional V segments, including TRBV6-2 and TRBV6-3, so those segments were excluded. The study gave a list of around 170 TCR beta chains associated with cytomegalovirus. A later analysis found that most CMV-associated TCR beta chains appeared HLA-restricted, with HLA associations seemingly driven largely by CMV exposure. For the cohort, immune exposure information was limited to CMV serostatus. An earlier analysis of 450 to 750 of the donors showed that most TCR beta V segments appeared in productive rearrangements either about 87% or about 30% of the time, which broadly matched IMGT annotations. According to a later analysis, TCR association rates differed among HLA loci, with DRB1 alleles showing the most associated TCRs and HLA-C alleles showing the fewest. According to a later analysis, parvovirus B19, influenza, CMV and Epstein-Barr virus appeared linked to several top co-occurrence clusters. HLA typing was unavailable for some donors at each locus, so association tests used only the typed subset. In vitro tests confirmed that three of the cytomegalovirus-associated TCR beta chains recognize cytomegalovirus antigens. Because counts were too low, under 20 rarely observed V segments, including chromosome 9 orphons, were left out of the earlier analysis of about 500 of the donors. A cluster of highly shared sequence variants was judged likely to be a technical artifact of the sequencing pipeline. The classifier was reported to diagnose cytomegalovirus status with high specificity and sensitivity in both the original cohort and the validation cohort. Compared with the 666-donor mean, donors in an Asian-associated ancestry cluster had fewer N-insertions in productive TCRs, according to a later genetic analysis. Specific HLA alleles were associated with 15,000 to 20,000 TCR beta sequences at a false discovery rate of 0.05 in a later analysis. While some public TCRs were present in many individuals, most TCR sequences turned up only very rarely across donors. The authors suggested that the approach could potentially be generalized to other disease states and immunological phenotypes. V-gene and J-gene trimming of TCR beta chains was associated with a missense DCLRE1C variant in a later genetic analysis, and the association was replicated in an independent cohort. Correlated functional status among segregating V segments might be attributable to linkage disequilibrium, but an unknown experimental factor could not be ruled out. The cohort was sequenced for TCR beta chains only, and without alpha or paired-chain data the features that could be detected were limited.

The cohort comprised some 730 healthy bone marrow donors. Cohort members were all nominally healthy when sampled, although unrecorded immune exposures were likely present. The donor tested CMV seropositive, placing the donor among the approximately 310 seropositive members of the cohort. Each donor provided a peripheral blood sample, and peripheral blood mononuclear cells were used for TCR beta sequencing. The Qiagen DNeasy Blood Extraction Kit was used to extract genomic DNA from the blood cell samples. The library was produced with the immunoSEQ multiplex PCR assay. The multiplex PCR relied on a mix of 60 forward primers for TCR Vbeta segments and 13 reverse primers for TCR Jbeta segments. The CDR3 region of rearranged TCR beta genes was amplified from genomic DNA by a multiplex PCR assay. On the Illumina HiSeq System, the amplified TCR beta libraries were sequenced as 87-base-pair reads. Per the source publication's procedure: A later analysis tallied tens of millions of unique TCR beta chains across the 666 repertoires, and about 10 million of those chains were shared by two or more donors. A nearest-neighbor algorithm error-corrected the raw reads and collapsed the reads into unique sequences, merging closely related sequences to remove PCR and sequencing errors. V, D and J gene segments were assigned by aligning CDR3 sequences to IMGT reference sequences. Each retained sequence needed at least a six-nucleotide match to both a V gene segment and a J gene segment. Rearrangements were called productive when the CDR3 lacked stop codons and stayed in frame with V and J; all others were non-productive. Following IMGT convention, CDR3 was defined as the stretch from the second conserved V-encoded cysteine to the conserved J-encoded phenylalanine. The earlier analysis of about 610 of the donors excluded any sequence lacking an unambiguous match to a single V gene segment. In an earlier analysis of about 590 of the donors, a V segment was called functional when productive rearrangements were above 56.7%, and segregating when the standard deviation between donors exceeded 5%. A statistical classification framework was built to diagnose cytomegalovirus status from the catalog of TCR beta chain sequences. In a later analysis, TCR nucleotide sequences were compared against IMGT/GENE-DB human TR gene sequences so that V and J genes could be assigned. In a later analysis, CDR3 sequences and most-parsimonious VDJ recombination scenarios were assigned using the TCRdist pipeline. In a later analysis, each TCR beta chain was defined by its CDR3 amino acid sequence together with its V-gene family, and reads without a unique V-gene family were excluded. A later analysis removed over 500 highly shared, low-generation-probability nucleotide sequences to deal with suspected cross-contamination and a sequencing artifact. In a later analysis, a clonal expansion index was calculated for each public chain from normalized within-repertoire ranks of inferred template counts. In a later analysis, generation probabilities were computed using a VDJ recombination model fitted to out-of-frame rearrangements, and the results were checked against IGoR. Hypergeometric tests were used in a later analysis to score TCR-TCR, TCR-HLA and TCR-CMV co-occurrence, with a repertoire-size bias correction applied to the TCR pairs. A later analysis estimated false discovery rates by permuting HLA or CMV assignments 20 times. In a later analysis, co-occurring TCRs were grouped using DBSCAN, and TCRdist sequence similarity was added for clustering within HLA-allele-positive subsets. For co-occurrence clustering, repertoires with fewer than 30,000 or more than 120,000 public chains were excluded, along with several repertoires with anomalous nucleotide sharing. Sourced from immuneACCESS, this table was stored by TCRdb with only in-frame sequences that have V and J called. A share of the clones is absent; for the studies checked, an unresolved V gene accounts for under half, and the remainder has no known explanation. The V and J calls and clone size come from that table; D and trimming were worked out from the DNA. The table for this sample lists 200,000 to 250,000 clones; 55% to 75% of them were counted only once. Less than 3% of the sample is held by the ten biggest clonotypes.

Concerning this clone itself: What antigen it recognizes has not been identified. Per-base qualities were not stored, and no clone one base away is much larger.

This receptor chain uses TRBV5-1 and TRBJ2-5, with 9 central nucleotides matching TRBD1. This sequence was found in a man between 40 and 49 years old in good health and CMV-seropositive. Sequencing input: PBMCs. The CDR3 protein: CASSLGLQGAKETQYF. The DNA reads TGCGCCAGCAGCTTGGGCCTACAGGGGGCAAAAGAGACCCAGTACTTC.